This T cell receptor beta chain emerged from a study of CD8 T cells in ankylosing spondylitis. Study-wide results and caveats: Reportedly, significant enrichment of disease-linked clones occurred in matched ankylosing spondylitis synovial fluid. Characteristic, it appeared, of ankylosing spondylitis blood was a TCR beta motif of eight highly homologous variants.

TCRdb ran MiXCR on the 5' RACE reads and lists one entry per CDR3 protein. This sample carries tens of thousands of distinct CDR3 sequences, less than 3% of them seen once, and the ten largest clones take 6% to 8%. The CDR3 contains 14 residues. After removal of 5 bases from V and 6 bases from J, the junction contained 6 bases not matched to a gene. Germline V gene data show CDR1 as SGDLS and CDR2 as YYNGEE. This clonotype was observed many times. What it binds is not known. This chain uses TRBV9 with TRBJ1-5; 9 bases fit TRBD1. The receptor comes from a female donor with ankylosing spondylitis or in good health (not recorded which). The specimen sequenced was blood, either unsorted or a sorted T cell fraction (not recorded which). CDR3 protein: CASSPQGASQPQHF. The CDR3 DNA is TGTGCCAGCAGTCCACAGGGGGCAAGTCAGCCCCAGCATTTT.